The entry below describes one T cell receptor beta chain. A Seattle source enrolled patients during active infection and followed them longitudinally. The data originate from a study of blood T cell repertoires in COVID-19. Whole-study context: There were acute and convalescent COVID-19 samples, and they came from the United States, Italy and Spain. T cells, B-cell-depleted T cells, or PBMCs supplied cDNA or gDNA.

As originally analysed: From reference gene primer amplification, estimates of nucleated cell counts were derived. Profiled with immunoSEQ multiplex PCR; TCRdb holds only in-frame clones, not every one. V and J calls and clone size are as listed in that table; D and trimming were resolved from the DNA. Of some 130,000 clones listed, around nine tenths are singletons. The CDR3 has 17 amino acids. Germline CDR1 MGHDK, CDR2 SYGVNS. V lost 5 bases to trimming and J lost 0 bases, with 14 bases between them. Input material: peripheral blood. The chain joins TRBV25-1 to TRBJ1-6; D unclear. The TCR originated in a woman in her 70s with COVID-19, enrolled during active disease. CDR3 loop: CASSPPRGSSYNSPLHF. CDR3 coding DNA: TGTGCCAGCAGTCCACCAAGAGGGAGCTCCTATAATTCACCCCTCCACTTT.